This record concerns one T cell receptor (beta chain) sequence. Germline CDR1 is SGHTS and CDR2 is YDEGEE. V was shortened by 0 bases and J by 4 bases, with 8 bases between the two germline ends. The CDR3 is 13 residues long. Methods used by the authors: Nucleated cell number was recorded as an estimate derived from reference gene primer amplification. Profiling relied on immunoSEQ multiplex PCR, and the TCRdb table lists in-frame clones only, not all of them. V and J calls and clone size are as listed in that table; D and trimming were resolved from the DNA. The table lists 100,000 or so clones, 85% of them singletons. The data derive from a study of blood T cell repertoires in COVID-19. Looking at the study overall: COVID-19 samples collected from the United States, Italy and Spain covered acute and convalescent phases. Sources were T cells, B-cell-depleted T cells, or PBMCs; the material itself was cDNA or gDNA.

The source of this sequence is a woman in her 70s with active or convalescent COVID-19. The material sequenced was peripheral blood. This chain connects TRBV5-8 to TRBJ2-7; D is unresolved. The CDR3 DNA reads TGTGCCAGCAGCTTGGCCCCAGGTTACGAGCAGTACTTC. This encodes CASSLAPGYEQYF.